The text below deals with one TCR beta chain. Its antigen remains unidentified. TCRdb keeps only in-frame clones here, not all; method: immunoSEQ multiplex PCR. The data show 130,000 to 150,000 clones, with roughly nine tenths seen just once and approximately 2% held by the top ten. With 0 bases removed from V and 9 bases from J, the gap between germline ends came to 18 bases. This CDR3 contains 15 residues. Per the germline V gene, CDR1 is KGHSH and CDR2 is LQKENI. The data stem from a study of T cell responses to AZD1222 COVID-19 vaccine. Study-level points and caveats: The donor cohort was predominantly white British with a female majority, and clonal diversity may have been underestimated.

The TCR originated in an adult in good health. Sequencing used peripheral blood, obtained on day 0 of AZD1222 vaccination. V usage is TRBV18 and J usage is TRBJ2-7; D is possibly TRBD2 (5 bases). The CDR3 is CASSPPWTAGQRQYF. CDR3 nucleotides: TGTGCCAGCTCACCACCCTGGACTGCCGGGCAGCGGCAGTACTTC.